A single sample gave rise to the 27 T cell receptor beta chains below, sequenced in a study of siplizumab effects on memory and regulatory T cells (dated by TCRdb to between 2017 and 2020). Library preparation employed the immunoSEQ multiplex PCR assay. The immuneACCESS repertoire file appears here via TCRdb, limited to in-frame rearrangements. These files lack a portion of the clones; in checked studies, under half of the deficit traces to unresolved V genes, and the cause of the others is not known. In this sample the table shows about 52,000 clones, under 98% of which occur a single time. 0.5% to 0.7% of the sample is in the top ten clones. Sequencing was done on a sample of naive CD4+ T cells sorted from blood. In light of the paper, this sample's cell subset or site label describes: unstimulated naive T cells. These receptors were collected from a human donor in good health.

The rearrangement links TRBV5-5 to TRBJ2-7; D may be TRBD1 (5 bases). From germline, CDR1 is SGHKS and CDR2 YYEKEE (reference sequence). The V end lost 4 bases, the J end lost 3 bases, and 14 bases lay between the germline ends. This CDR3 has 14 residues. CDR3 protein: CASSNSGQGYEQYF. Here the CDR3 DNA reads TGTGCCAGCAGCAACTCTGGGCAGGGCTACGAGCAGTACTTC.

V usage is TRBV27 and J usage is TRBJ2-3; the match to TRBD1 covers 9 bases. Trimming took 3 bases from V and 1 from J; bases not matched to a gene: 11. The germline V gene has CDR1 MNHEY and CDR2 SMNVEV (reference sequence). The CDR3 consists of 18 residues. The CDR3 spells CASSLRPGTGFRTDTQYF. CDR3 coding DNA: TGTGCCAGCAGTTTGCGTCCTGGGACAGGGTTTCGCACAGATACGCAGTATTTT.

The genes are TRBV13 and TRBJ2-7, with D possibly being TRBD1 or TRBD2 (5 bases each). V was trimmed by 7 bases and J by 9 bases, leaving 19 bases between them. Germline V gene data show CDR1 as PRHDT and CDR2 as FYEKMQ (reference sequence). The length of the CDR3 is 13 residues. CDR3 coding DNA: TGTGCCAGCAAAGAGACCATCGGGGCCCTGCAGTACTTC. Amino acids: CASKETIGALQYF.

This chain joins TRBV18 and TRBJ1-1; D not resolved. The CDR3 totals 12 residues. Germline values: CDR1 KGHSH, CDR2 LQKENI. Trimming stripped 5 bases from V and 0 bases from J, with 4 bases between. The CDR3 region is CASSSVNTEAFF. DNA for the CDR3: TGTGCCAGCTCATCGGTGAACACTGAAGCTTTCTTT.

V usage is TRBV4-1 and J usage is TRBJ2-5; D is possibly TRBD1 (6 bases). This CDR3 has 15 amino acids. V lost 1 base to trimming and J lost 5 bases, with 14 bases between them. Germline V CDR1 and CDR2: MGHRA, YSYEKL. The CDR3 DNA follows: TGCGCCAGCAGCCAAGGTTTAGGGGGAACGGAGACCCAGTACTTC. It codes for CASSQGLGGTETQYF.

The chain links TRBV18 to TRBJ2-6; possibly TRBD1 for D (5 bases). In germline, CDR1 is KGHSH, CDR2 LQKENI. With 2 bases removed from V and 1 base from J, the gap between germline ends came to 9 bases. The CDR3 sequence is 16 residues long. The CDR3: CASSPFSGSGANVLTF. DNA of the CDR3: TGTGCCAGCTCACCATTCTCAGGGTCTGGGGCCAACGTCCTGACTTTC.

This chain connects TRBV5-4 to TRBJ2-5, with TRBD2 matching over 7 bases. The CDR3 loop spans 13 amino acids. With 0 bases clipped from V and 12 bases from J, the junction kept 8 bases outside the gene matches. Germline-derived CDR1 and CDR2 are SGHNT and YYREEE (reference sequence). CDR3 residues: CASSLGLAVEEYF. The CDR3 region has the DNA TGTGCCAGCAGCTTGGGACTAGCCGTTGAAGAGTACTTC.

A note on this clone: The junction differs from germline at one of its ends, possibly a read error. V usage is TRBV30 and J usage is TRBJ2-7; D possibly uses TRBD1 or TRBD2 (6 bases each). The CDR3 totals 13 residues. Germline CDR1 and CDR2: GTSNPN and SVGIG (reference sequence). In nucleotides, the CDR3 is TGTGCCTGGAGCGACAACCTAGGGGGGCCTGTTAGCTTC. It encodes CAWSDNLGGPVSF.

CDR3 sequence (DNA): TGTGCCAGTAGACATAGCGGGAGTCGCGACGAGCAGTACTTC. This gives the protein CASRHSGSRDEQYF. The gene calls are TRBV19 and TRBJ2-7; 9 nucleotides agree with TRBD2. V trimming: 6 bases; J trimming: 5 bases; junction bases outside the gene matches: 8. Germline V lookup: CDR1 LNHDA, CDR2 SQIVND (reference sequence). There are 14 residues in the CDR3.

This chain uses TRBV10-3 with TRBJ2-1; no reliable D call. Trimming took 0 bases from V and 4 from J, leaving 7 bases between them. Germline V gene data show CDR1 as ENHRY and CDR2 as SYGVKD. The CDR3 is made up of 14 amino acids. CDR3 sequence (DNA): TGTGCCATCAGTGAGTCGGGCGGTTACAATGAGCAGTTCTTC. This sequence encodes CAISESGGYNEQFF.

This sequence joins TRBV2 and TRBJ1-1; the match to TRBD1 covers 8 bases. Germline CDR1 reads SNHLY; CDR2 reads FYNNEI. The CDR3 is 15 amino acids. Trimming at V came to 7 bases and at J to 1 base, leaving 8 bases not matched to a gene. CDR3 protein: CASKMTGATNTEAFF. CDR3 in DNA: TGTGCCAGCAAGATGACAGGGGCAACGAACACTGAAGCTTTCTTT.

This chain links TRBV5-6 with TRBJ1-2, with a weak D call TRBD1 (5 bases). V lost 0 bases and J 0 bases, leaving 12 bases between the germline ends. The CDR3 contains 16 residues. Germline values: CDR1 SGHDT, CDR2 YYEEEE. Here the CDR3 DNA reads TGTGCCAGCAGCTTGGCGTGGCAGGGACCTAACTATGGCTACACCTTC. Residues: CASSLAWQGPNYGYTF.

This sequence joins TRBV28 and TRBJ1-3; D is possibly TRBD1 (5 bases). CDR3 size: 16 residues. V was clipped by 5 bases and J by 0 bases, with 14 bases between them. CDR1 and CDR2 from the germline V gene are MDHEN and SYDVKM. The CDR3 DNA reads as TGTGCCAGCAGTCCCTCCCTACAGGTCTCTGGAAACACCATATATTTT. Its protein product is CASSPSLQVSGNTIYF.

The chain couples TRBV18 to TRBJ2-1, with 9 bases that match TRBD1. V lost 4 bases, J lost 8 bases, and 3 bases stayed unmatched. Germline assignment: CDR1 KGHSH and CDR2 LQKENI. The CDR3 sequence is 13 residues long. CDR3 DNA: TGTGCCAGCTCACGACAGGGGGTCGATGAGCAGTTCTTC. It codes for CASSRQGVDEQFF.

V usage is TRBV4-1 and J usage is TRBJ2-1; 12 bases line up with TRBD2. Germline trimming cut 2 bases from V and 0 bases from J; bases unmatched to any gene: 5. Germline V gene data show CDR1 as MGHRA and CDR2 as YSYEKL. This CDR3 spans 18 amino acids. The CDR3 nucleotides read TGCGCCAGCAGCCAACTAGCGGGAGGGCCAAGCTCCTACAATGAGCAGTTCTTC. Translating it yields CASSQLAGGPSSYNEQFF.

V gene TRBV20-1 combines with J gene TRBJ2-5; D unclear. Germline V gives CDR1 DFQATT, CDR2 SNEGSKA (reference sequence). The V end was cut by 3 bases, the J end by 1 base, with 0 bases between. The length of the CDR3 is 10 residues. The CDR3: CSASQETQYF. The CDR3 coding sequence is TGCAGTGCTAGCCAAGAGACCCAGTACTTC.

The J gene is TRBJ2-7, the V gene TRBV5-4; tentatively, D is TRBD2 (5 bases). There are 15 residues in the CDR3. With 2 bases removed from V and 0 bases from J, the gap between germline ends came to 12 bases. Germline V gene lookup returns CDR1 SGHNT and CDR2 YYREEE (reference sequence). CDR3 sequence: CASSLKDFSSYEQYF. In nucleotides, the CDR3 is TGTGCCAGCAGCTTAAAGGACTTTTCCTCCTACGAGCAGTACTTC.

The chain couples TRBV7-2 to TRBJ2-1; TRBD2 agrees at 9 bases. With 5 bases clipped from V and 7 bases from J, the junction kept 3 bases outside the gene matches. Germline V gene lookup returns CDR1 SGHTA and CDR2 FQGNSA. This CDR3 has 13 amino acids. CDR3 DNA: TGTGCCAGCAGCCTGCGGGAGGGGAATGAGCAGTTCTTC. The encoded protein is CASSLREGNEQFF.

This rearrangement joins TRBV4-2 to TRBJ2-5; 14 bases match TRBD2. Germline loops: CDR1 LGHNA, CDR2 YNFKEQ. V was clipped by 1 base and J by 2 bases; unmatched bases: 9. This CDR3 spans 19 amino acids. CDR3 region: CASSQAGTSGSPMQETQYF. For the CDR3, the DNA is TGTGCCAGCAGCCAAGCCGGGACTAGCGGGAGCCCGATGCAAGAGACCCAGTACTTC.

The CDR3 sequence is CASSEDEGDTYEQYF. In nucleotides, the CDR3 is TGTGCCAGCAGTGAAGACGAGGGGGACACCTACGAGCAGTACTTC. The chain is built from TRBV6-1 and TRBJ2-7, with a possible D match to TRBD1 (6 bases). This CDR3 spans 15 amino acids. V was cut by 1 base and J by 2 bases, with 12 bases left in between. Looked up from germline, CDR1 is MNHNS and CDR2 is SASEGT.

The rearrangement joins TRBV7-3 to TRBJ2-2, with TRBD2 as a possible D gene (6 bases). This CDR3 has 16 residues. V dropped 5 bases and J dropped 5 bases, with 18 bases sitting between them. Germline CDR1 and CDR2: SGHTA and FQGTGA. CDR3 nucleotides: TGTGCCAGCAGCCTCCTGGGCGAGGCGGGGACCGGGGAGCTGTTTTTT. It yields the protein CASSLLGEAGTGELFF.

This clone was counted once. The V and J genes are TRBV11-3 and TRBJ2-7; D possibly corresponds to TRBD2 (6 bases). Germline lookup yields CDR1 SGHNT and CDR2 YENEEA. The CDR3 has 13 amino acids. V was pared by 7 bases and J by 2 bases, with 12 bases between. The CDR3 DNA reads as TGTGCCAGCAAAAAGGGACTCACCTACGAGCAGTACTTC. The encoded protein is CASKKGLTYEQYF.

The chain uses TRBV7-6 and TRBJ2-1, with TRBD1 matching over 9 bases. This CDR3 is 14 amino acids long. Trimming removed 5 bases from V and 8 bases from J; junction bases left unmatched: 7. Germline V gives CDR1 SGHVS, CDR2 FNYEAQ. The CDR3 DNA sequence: TGTGCCAGCAGCACGCGGACAGGGGTGGATGAGCAGTTCTTC. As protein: CASSTRTGVDEQFF.

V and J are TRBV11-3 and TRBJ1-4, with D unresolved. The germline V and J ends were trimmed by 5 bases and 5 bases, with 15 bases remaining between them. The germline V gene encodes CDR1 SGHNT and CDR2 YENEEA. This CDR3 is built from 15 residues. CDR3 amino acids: CASSVLPVNNEKLFF. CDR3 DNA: TGTGCCAGCAGCGTACTACCGGTCAACAATGAAAAACTGTTTTTT.

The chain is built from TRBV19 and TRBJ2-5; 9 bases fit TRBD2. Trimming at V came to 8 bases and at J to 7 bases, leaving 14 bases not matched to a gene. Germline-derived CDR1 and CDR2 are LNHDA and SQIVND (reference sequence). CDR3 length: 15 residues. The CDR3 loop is CASSPRGSGSMTQYF. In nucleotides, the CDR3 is TGTGCCAGTTCCCCCAGGGGTAGCGGGAGTATGACCCAGTACTTC.

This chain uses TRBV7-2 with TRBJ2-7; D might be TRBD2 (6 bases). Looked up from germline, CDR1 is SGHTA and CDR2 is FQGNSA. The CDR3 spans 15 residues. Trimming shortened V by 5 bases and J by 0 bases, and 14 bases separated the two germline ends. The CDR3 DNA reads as TGTGCCAGCAGCATAAAAGGAGGGTCCTCCTACGAGCAGTACTTC. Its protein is CASSIKGGSSYEQYF.

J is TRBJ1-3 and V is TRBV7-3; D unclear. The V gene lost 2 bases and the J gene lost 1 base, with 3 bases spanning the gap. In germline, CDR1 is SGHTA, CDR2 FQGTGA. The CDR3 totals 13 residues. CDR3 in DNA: TGTGCCAGCAGCTTAGGGTCTGGAAACACCATATATTTT. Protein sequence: CASSLGSGNTIYF.